This is a list of T cell receptor beta chains from one sample in a study of blood T cell repertoires in COVID-19. Generated by immunoSEQ multiplex PCR, the TCRdb table keeps only in-frame clones and is missing some. The table lists 85,000 to 130,000 clones, around 90% of them singletons. Sequencing was performed on peripheral blood. The receptors stem from a human donor in a cohort sampled during active COVID-19. The CDR3 runs from the conserved cysteine through the conserved F or W. A D gene is named only where the DNA matches it firmly. The size field is filled for only some rows; it gives once, few, many or a size class.

clone size: .; J gene: TRBJ2-1; V gene: TRBV6-5; D gene: TRBD2; CDR3 DNA: TGTGCCAGCAGTTACACTAGCGGGAGGGTGTACAATGAGCAGTTCTTC; CDR3 protein: CASSYTSGRVYNEQFF
clone size: .; J gene: TRBJ2-1; V gene: TRBV4-1; D gene: .; CDR3 DNA: TGCGCCAGCAGCCAACATCCCTACAATGAGCAGTTCTTC; CDR3 protein: CASSQHPYNEQFF
clone size: .; J gene: TRBJ1-1; V gene: TRBV30; D gene: .; CDR3 DNA: TGTGCCTGGAGCATTAAATCAGCTTCAGGGATGAACACTGAAGCTTTCTTT; CDR3 protein: CAWSIKSASGMNTEAFF
clone size: .; J gene: TRBJ2-3; V gene: TRBV25-1; D gene: .; CDR3 DNA: TGTGCCAGCAGTGACATAGTTACGCAGTATTTT; CDR3 protein: CASSDIVTQYF
clone size: .; J gene: TRBJ1-2; V gene: TRBV6-5; D gene: .; CDR3 DNA: TGTGCCAGCAGTCTAGACGGGAACTATGGCTACACCTTC; CDR3 protein: CASSLDGNYGYTF
clone size: .; J gene: TRBJ1-4; V gene: TRBV21-1; D gene: .; CDR3 DNA: TGTGCCAGCAGCAAAGGGGGGTACAGGGGACCTAATGAAAAACTGTTTTTT; CDR3 protein: CASSKGGYRGPNEKLFF
clone size: .; J gene: TRBJ2-1; V gene: TRBV4-2; D gene: TRBD2; CDR3 DNA: TGTGCCAGCAGCCAATACTATAGCGGGGCCTCCTACAATGAGCAGTTCTTC; CDR3 protein: CASSQYYSGASYNEQFF
clone size: once; J gene: TRBJ1-2; V gene: TRBV6-2/TRBV6-3; D gene: .; CDR3 DNA: TGTGCCAGCAGCCGACAGAATCCGGACTACACCTTC; CDR3 protein: CASSRQNPDYTF
clone size: few; J gene: TRBJ1-6; V gene: TRBV14; D gene: .; CDR3 DNA: TGTGCCAGCAGCCAAGATATTTCACCCCTCCACTTT; CDR3 protein: CASSQDISPLHF
clone size: .; J gene: TRBJ2-1; V gene: TRBV12-3/TRBV12-4; D gene: .; CDR3 DNA: TGTGCCAGCAGTTTAGGACTAAGAAGAGAGCAGTTCTTC; CDR3 protein: CASSLGLRREQFF
clone size: .; J gene: TRBJ1-1; V gene: TRBV7-8; D gene: .; CDR3 DNA: TGTGCCAGCAGCTTAGGTGCAGGGACTGAAGCTTTCTTT; CDR3 protein: CASSLGAGTEAFF
clone size: few; J gene: TRBJ1-2; V gene: TRBV14; D gene: .; CDR3 DNA: TGTGCCAGCAGCCAAGATTGGACAGAGTATGGCTACACCTTC; CDR3 protein: CASSQDWTEYGYTF
clone size: .; J gene: TRBJ2-1; V gene: TRBV12-3/TRBV12-4; D gene: .; CDR3 DNA: TGTGCCAGCAGCCTGACTCGGTACAATGAGCAGTTCTTC; CDR3 protein: CASSLTRYNEQFF
clone size: .; J gene: TRBJ1-2; V gene: TRBV7-9; D gene: TRBD1; CDR3 DNA: TGTGCCAGCAGCCGCGGGACAGAGTCTAACTATGGCTACACCTTC; CDR3 protein: CASSRGTESNYGYTF
clone size: .; J gene: TRBJ2-5; V gene: TRBV7-9; D gene: TRBD2; CDR3 DNA: TGTGCCAGCAGCTTACTAGCGGGAGAGGCAGAGACCCAGTACTTC; CDR3 protein: CASSLLAGEAETQYF
clone size: .; J gene: TRBJ2-1; V gene: TRBV7-9; D gene: .; CDR3 DNA: TGTGCCAGCAGCTGGCCCGCGGGGGCAGGATATGAGCAGTTCTTC; CDR3 protein: CASSWPAGAGYEQFF
clone size: once; J gene: TRBJ1-1; V gene: TRBV5-4; D gene: TRBD1; CDR3 DNA: TGTGCCAGCAGACCACAGGGGACAGCAAACACTGAAGCTTTCTTT; CDR3 protein: CASRPQGTANTEAFF
clone size: .; J gene: TRBJ2-2; V gene: TRBV4-2; D gene: TRBD2; CDR3 DNA: TGTGCCAGCAGCCAAGTACCCGACTGGGGCGGGAGGGCCCCCGGGGAGCTGTTTTTT; CDR3 protein: CASSQVPDWGGRAPGELFF
clone size: .; J gene: TRBJ2-1; V gene: TRBV7-2; D gene: TRBD2; CDR3 DNA: TGTGCCAGCAGTCTTAAGTCTAGCGGGGGCCCCAGCGAGCAGTTCTTC; CDR3 protein: CASSLKSSGGPSEQFF
clone size: once; J gene: TRBJ2-7; V gene: TRBV29-1; D gene: .; CDR3 DNA: TGCAGCGTTGAAGGGGGGGTCCTCTACGAGCAGTACTTC; CDR3 protein: CSVEGGVLYEQYF
clone size: once; J gene: TRBJ2-7; V gene: TRBV7-6; D gene: TRBD2; CDR3 DNA: TGTGCCAGCAGCCTGGGGGATATAGCGGGCGGGCAGTACTTC; CDR3 protein: CASSLGDIAGGQYF
clone size: .; J gene: TRBJ1-4; V gene: TRBV28; D gene: .; CDR3 DNA: TGTTTTGCGCTCAGGGCCTCTAGGGATGAAAAACTGTTTTTT; CDR3 protein: CFALRASRDEKLFF
clone size: .; J gene: TRBJ1-2; V gene: TRBV28; D gene: .; CDR3 DNA: TGTGCCAGCAGTTCTGAGTATGGCTACACCTTC; CDR3 protein: CASSSEYGYTF
clone size: .; J gene: TRBJ1-1; V gene: TRBV19; D gene: .; CDR3 DNA: TGTGCCAGTAGTAGTCCCGGGAAAGGGAACACTGAAGCTTTCTTT; CDR3 protein: CASSSPGKGNTEAFF
clone size: .; J gene: TRBJ2-4; V gene: TRBV28; D gene: .; CDR3 DNA: TGTGCCAGCAATGAGGGGGGGGCCAAAAACATTCAGTACTTC; CDR3 protein: CASNEGGAKNIQYF
clone size: .; J gene: TRBJ2-7; V gene: TRBV7-8; D gene: TRBD2; CDR3 DNA: TGTGCCAGCAGCTTATTCCCTAGCGGGAGGTCCTACGAGCAGTACTTC; CDR3 protein: CASSLFPSGRSYEQYF
clone size: .; J gene: TRBJ1-1; V gene: TRBV20-1; D gene: TRBD1; CDR3 DNA: TGCAGTGCTAGTCAGGGGGCAGGGAACACTGAAGCTTTCTTT; CDR3 protein: CSASQGAGNTEAFF
clone size: once; J gene: TRBJ2-1; V gene: TRBV9; D gene: .; CDR3 DNA: TGTGCCAGCAGCATTTCCGGGGGGCCTCCCCCCTACAATGAGCAGTTCTTC; CDR3 protein: CASSISGGPPPYNEQFF
clone size: once; J gene: TRBJ2-5; V gene: TRBV5-1; D gene: .; CDR3 DNA: TGCGCCAGCAGCTGGAGGGGACCTCAAGAGACCCAGTACTTC; CDR3 protein: CASSWRGPQETQYF
clone size: .; J gene: TRBJ2-7; V gene: TRBV28; D gene: .; CDR3 DNA: TGTGCCAGCAGTCCTCCAGGCCGCGAGCAGTACTTC; CDR3 protein: CASSPPGREQYF
clone size: .; J gene: TRBJ2-5; V gene: TRBV28; D gene: .; CDR3 DNA: TGTGCCAGCAGTTTTCCCCACGGGATCCAAGAGACCCAGTACTTC; CDR3 protein: CASSFPHGIQETQYF
clone size: .; J gene: TRBJ2-5; V gene: TRBV20-1; D gene: .; CDR3 DNA: TGCAGTGCTAGTGGCGGGAATCAGGAAGAGACCCAGTACTTC; CDR3 protein: CSASGGNQEETQYF
clone size: .; J gene: TRBJ2-5; V gene: TRBV11-2; D gene: TRBD1; CDR3 DNA: TGTGCCAGCAGCTTATTCTGGCAGGGGGCGCGAGAGACCCAGTACTTC; CDR3 protein: CASSLFWQGARETQYF
clone size: .; J gene: TRBJ1-2; V gene: TRBV12-5; D gene: TRBD1; CDR3 DNA: TGTGCTAGTGGTTTGGTGACAGGGTCACTTACCCACTATGGCTACACCTTC; CDR3 protein: CASGLVTGSLTHYGYTF
clone size: .; J gene: TRBJ1-2; V gene: TRBV20-1; D gene: .; CDR3 DNA: TGCAGTGCCGAGAGTGGCTATGGCTACACCTTC; CDR3 protein: CSAESGYGYTF
clone size: few; J gene: TRBJ2-2; V gene: TRBV6-6; D gene: .; CDR3 DNA: TGTGCCAGCGGTACGACTAGTTCGGGAACCGGGGAGCTGTTTTTT; CDR3 protein: CASGTTSSGTGELFF
clone size: .; J gene: TRBJ2-1; V gene: TRBV20-1; D gene: TRBD2; CDR3 DNA: TGCAGTGCTAGTAGAGCGGGGGGCTACAATGAGCAGTTCTTC; CDR3 protein: CSASRAGGYNEQFF
clone size: few; J gene: TRBJ1-6; V gene: TRBV10-3; D gene: .; CDR3 DNA: TGTGCCATCAGCCTCAACAGGGACACCCTCCACTTT; CDR3 protein: CAISLNRDTLHF
clone size: .; J gene: TRBJ2-3; V gene: TRBV27; D gene: TRBD1; CDR3 DNA: TGTGCCAGCAGTCACCGGGACAGAATCACAGATACGCAGTATTTT; CDR3 protein: CASSHRDRITDTQYF
clone size: .; J gene: TRBJ1-2; V gene: TRBV5-8; D gene: TRBD1; CDR3 DNA: TGTGCCAGCAGATTGACAGGGGACTATGGCTACACCTTC; CDR3 protein: CASRLTGDYGYTF
clone size: .; J gene: TRBJ2-7; V gene: TRBV5-1; D gene: .; CDR3 DNA: TGCGCCAGCAGCTTGTCCAGCGTAAACTACGAGCAGTACTTC; CDR3 protein: CASSLSSVNYEQYF
clone size: .; J gene: TRBJ1-5; V gene: TRBV2; D gene: .; CDR3 DNA: TGTGCCAGCAGTGTTAATAGCAATCAGCCCCAGCATTTT; CDR3 protein: CASSVNSNQPQHF
clone size: .; J gene: TRBJ1-6; V gene: TRBV7-2; D gene: .; CDR3 DNA: TGTGCCAGCAGCTTAGTAGGAGGGGTTAATTCACCCCTCCACTTT; CDR3 protein: CASSLVGGVNSPLHF
clone size: .; J gene: TRBJ2-2; V gene: TRBV18; D gene: .; CDR3 DNA: TGTGCCAGCTCACCAGCGACTACCACCGGGGAGCTGTTTTTT; CDR3 protein: CASSPATTTGELFF
clone size: once; J gene: TRBJ1-4; V gene: TRBV18; D gene: .; CDR3 DNA: TGTGCCAGCTCACTCAGGGGAGTAACTAATGAAAAACTGTTTTTT; CDR3 protein: CASSLRGVTNEKLFF
clone size: .; J gene: TRBJ2-3; V gene: TRBV3-1/TRBV3-2; D gene: TRBD2; CDR3 DNA: TGTGCCAGCAGCTACCGATCGAGCGGGGGGTCCAAGGTCAGGCATACGCAGTATTTT; CDR3 protein: CASSYRSSGGSKVRHTQYF
clone size: .; J gene: TRBJ1-6; V gene: TRBV9; D gene: .; CDR3 DNA: TGTGCCAGCAGCCTATCCGGACAGCTTTATAATTCACCCCTCCACTTT; CDR3 protein: CASSLSGQLYNSPLHF
clone size: .; J gene: TRBJ2-6; V gene: TRBV4-3; D gene: TRBD1; CDR3 DNA: TGCGCCAGCAGCCAGTCACAGGGGGCTTTGGGGGCCAACGTCCTGACTTTC; CDR3 protein: CASSQSQGALGANVLTF